This entry describes one T cell receptor (beta chain). The target antigen is unknown. This specimen comes from a study of Ad26.COV2.S vaccination and SARS-CoV-2 variants. Study as a whole: Trial arm assignment for the donor was COV1001 Ad26.COV2.S. Administration of Ad26.COV2.S was intramuscular, either once or twice 56 days apart.

Study-wide results and limits: Marked by substantial breadth, spike-specific CD8+ and CD4+ T cell responses were reportedly seen after vaccination.

CDR3 length equals 13 residues. V lost 2 bases, J lost 3 bases, and 4 bases lay in between. Generated by immunoSEQ multiplex PCR, the TCRdb table keeps only in-frame clones and is missing some. The table records 350,000 to 400,000 clones, about 88% of them present only once. As for treatment: some 20 received Ad26.COV2.S at low or high dose, single or two shots; about 5 received placebo; per-sample allocation not given. Sampling took place 63 days after the first vaccine or placebo injection. This adult donor, from Boston, was 18-55 years old. The chain is built from TRBV12-3 or TRBV12-4 and TRBJ2-2; unclear D gene. The TCR comes from a person aged 18 to 59 who received the Ad26.COV2.S COVID-19 vaccine or a placebo. The starting material was peripheral blood, obtained in a trial of Ad26.COV2.S vaccine versus placebo. CDR3 sequence: CASSLLDTGELFF. The CDR3 DNA sequence: TGTGCCAGCAGTTTATTGGACACCGGGGAGCTGTTTTTT.